This entry features one T cell receptor (beta chain) sequence. Its matching antigen is unknown. This entry is derived from a study of cytomegalovirus exposure and HLA in healthy donors. Use of 60 Vbeta and 13 Jbeta primers characterized the PCR. The table came from immunoSEQ multiplex PCR; TCRdb's copy has only in-frame clones and leaves some out. The table records under 250,000 clones, around 81% of them present only once. The CDR3 is 15 residues long. V lost 1 base to trimming and J lost 7 bases; unmatched junction nucleotides: 7. CDR1 is KGHSH and CDR2 is LQKENI in the germline V gene. Study-wide results and limits: In a later analysis, specific HLA alleles were associated with around 17,000 TCR beta sequences at a 0.05 false discovery rate. Three CMV-associated chains proved CMV antigen-specific in vitro. Sequencing depth roughly uniform across donors was assumed in presence/absence analyses. The authors reported that TCR beta sequences could predict HLA-A and HLA-B alleles. These predictions were accurate for most subjects in the first cohort.

The J gene is TRBJ2-7, the V gene TRBV18; TRBD1 aligns across 10 bases. This receptor was identified in a woman in her fifties or sixties in good health and CMV-seropositive. The sequenced material came from PBMCs. CDR3 protein: CASSPLGTGEGEQYF. The CDR3, as DNA: TGTGCCAGCTCACCACTAGGGACAGGGGAAGGGGAGCAGTACTTC.